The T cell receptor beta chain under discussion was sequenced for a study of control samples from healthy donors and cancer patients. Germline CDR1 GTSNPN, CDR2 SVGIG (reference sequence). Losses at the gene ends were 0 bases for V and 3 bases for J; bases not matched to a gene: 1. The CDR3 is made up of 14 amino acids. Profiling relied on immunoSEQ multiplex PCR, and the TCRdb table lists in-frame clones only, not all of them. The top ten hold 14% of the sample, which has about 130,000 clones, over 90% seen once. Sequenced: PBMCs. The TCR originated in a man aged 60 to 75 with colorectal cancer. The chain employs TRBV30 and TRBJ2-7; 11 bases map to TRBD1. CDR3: CAWSVGTGGYEQYF. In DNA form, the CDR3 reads TGTGCCTGGAGTGTAGGGACAGGGGGCTACGAGCAGTACTTC. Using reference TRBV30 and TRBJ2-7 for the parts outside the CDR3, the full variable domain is SQTIHQWPATLVQPVGSPLSLECTVEGTSNPNLYWYRQAAGRGLQLLFYSVGIGQISSEVPQNLSASRPQDRQFILSSKKLLLSDSGFYLCAWSVGTGGYEQYFGPGTRLTVT.